The clone carrying this T cell receptor beta chain has a handful of counts. The data were taken from a study of spatial heterogeneity in lung cancer. MiXCR was run by TCRdb on the 5' RACE reads, yielding one entry per CDR3 protein. The sample contains around 37,000 distinct CDR3 sequences, 6.5% to 9% of which appear only once. V lost 2 bases and J lost 0, with 11 bases in between. The CDR3 has 16 residues. Germline V gene sequence: CDR1 KGHSH, CDR2 LQKENI. Documented time point: sample taken at primary tumor resection. Unsorted tumor, nontumor lung tissue or cryopreserved PBMC supplied the whole RNA. The chain combines TRBV18 with TRBJ1-3; D gene uncertain. Sequencing used PBMCs, obtained at surgery. The receptor's source is a female donor with early-stage non-small cell lung cancer. CDR3 protein: CASSPSADSSGNTIYF. DNA for the CDR3: TGTGCCAGCTCACCATCGGCAGACTCCTCTGGAAACACCATATATTTT.